This T cell receptor (beta chain) derives from a study of patients and donors after allogeneic stem cell transplantation. TCRdb used MiXCR to reprocess the RT-PCR reads, holding one entry per CDR3 protein. The sample shows fewer than 500,000 distinct CDR3 sequences, under 20% of them seen only once. Trimming removed 8 bases from V and 5 bases from J, with 18 bases in between. The germline CDR1 and CDR2 sequences are SNHLY and FYNNEI. The CDR3 has 14 amino acids. The specimen sequenced was blood, either unsorted or a sorted T cell fraction (not recorded which). The chain combines TRBV2 with TRBJ1-2; tentative D call: TRBD1 (5 bases). This receptor was identified in a human donor who was either an allogeneic HSCT recipient or a stem cell or donor lymphocyte infusion donor (not recorded which). It is not recorded whose cells these are; they may come from a transplant donor. CDR3 protein: CASPLVTEGYGYTF. In nucleotides, the CDR3 is TGTGCCAGCCCCCTCGTCACTGAGGGGTATGGCTACACCTTC.